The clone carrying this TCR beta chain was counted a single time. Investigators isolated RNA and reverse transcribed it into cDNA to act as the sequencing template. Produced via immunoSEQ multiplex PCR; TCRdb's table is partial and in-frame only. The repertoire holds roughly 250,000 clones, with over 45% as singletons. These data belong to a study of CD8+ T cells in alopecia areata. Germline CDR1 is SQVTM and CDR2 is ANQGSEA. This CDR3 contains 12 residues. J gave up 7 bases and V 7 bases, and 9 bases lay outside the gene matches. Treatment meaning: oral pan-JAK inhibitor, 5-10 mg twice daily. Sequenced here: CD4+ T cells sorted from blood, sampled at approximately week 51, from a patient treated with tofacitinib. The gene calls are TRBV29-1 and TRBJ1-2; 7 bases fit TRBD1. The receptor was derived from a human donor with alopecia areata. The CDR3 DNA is TGCAGCGGAACGACAGGGTCTTTTGGCTACACCTTC. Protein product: CSGTTGSFGYTF.